This T cell receptor beta chain is from a study of OX40 agonist ivuxolimab in advanced cancers. Looking at the study overall: Having had anti-PD-1, anti-PD-L1 or anti-CTLA-4 therapy before was allowed, and over 35% had some. Overall study results and limits: Antigens targeted by the expanded peripheral T cells were not determined.

This CDR3 is built from 15 residues. With 6 bases removed from V and 0 bases from J, the gap between germline ends came to 12 bases. Germline V CDR1 and CDR2: MNHNS, SASEGT. Some clones are missing from TCRdb's copy, which holds only in-frame ones; the method was immunoSEQ multiplex PCR. The table shows 45,000 to 50,000 clones, with almost 90% occurring only once. This clone has a single count. Its matching antigen is unknown. The genes are TRBV6-1 and TRBJ2-1; D not certain. The TCR comes from an adult with an advanced solid tumor such as melanoma, head and neck, liver or kidney cancer. Sequences were derived from CD4+ or CD8+ T cells sorted from blood, sampled in a trial of the OX40 agonist ivuxolimab. The CDR3 spells CASRHSPNSYNEQFF. The CDR3 DNA reads TGTGCCAGCAGGCACTCCCCGAACTCCTACAATGAGCAGTTCTTC.